These 20 T cell receptor beta chains were all obtained from the same sample, sequenced in a study of beta chain features in type 1 diabetes. Study outcomes and limitations: In every one of the four CD4+ subsets, TCRB CDR3s were moderately but significantly shorter in Type 1 diabetes patients.

The sequenced template was cDNA made from the entire isolated RNA. TCRdb keeps only in-frame clones here, not all; method: immunoSEQ multiplex PCR. The sample has over 650,000 clones; about 14% are singletons. No antigens are known for them. The sample comprised naive CD4+ T cells from blood. These receptor sequences come from a man aged 18 to 35 with type 1 diabetes.

This rearrangement joins TRBV2 to TRBJ1-1; D gene unclear. The CDR3 runs 11 residues. Trimming left V 7 bases short and J 7 bases short, with 10 bases between. In germline, CDR1 is SNHLY, CDR2 FYNNEI. CDR3 region: CASNFDREAFF. CDR3 in DNA: TGTGCCAGCAACTTTGACCGTGAAGCTTTCTTT.

This chain uses TRBV30 with TRBJ2-3; a weak D match, TRBD2 (6 bases). The CDR3 runs 13 residues. Germline V gives CDR1 GTSNPN, CDR2 SVGIG (reference sequence). CDR3 nucleotides: TGTGCTCTTTCCCTGGGGGAGGAAGATACGCAGTATTTT. Its translation is CALSLGEEDTQYF. The full variable domain, rest sourced from reference TRBV30 and TRBJ2-3, is SQTIHQWPATLVQPVGSPLSLECTVEGTSNPNLYWYRQAAGRGLQLLFYSVGIGQISSEVPQNLSASRPQDRQFILSSKKLLLSDSGFYLCALSLGEEDTQYFGPGTRLTVL.

This clone was detected a few times. V usage is TRBV6-5 and J usage is TRBJ1-1; D possibly corresponds to TRBD1 (5 bases). CDR3 length: 13 amino acids. Germline V lookup: CDR1 MNHEY, CDR2 SVGAGI. The V and J ends lost 6 bases and 1 base respectively, with 9 bases between them. The CDR3 DNA reads TGTGCCAGCAGCCTCGACAGGAACACTGAAGCTTTCTTT. It codes for CASSLDRNTEAFF.

Points on this clone: In the same sample, other DNA sequences code for this CDR3. The chain employs TRBV5-1 and TRBJ2-5; D is uncertain. Trimming left V 4 bases short and J 2 bases short, with 9 bases between. Germline CDR1 SGHRS, CDR2 YFSETQ. The CDR3 runs 13 residues. CDR3 sequence: CASSLEAQETQYF. The CDR3 DNA is TGCGCCAGCAGCCTCGAAGCACAAGAGACCCAGTACTTC.

Here the CDR3 reads CASSYPTTRANTGELFF. CDR3 bases: TGTGCCAGCAGTTACCCGACTACGCGCGCCAACACCGGGGAGCTGTTTTTT. The chain links TRBV6-8 to TRBJ2-2; D is possibly TRBD2 (5 bases). Trimming took off 2 bases at V and 2 bases at J, with 15 bases between the two ends. From germline, CDR1 is MNHGY and CDR2 SAAAGT. The CDR3 is 17 residues long.

This chain uses TRBV30 with TRBJ1-4; TRBD1 agrees at 11 bases. In germline, CDR1 is GTSNPN, CDR2 SVGIG (reference sequence). The V gene end was trimmed by 0 bases and the J gene end by 8 bases; junction bases not matched to a gene: 2. The CDR3 sequence is 14 residues long. CDR3 DNA sequence: TGTGCCTGGAGTGTTCGGACAGGGGGCGAAAAACTGTTTTTT. This encodes CAWSVRTGGEKLFF.

CDR3 residues: CASSIFGTASNQPQHF. CDR3 nucleotides: TGTGCCAGTAGTATCTTCGGGACAGCTAGCAATCAGCCCCAGCATTTT. The chain recombines TRBV19 with TRBJ1-5, with TRBD1 identical over 7 bases. Germline-derived CDR1 and CDR2 are LNHDA and SQIVND (reference sequence). The CDR3 covers 16 residues. The V segment lost 3 bases and the J segment 0 bases; nucleotides outside the gene matches: 5.

This clone was detected a few times. The rearrangement links TRBV9 to TRBJ2-5; 7 nucleotides match TRBD2. Germline-derived CDR1 and CDR2 are SGDLS and YYNGEE. This CDR3 has 14 amino acids. The V gene end was trimmed by 4 bases and the J gene end by 5 bases; junction bases not matched to a gene: 8. The CDR3 region is CASSSRTRTETQYF. CDR3 coding DNA: TGTGCCAGCAGCTCTAGGACTAGGACGGAGACCCAGTACTTC.

The chain recombines TRBV27 with TRBJ2-1; D not certain. Trimming removed 2 bases at V and 0 bases at J, with 11 bases between. This CDR3 comprises 16 residues. Looked up from germline, CDR1 is MNHEY and CDR2 is SMNVEV (reference sequence). As DNA, the CDR3 is TGTGCCAGCAGTTTAACTGGAGAAAGCTCCTACAATGAGCAGTTCTTC. Encoded protein: CASSLTGESSYNEQFF.

The V and J genes are TRBV4-2 and TRBJ1-1, with D possibly being TRBD1 (5 bases). V lost 4 bases and J lost 2, with 11 bases in between. Germline V gene sequence: CDR1 LGHNA, CDR2 YNFKEQ. This CDR3 contains 14 residues. For the CDR3, the DNA is TGTGCCAGCAGCCCATCAGGGACTAACACTGAAGCTTTCTTT. This sequence encodes CASSPSGTNTEAFF.

The chain links TRBV29-1 to TRBJ2-2, with 7 bases matching TRBD2. The ends lost 7 bases at V and 0 bases at J; junction bases unmatched: 8. Germline CDR1 reads SQVTM; CDR2 reads ANQGSEA. The CDR3 extends over 15 amino acids. CDR3: CSAPASGSNTGELFF. The CDR3 DNA sequence: TGCAGCGCACCTGCTAGCGGATCGAACACCGGGGAGCTGTTTTTT.

This clone occurred a few times. The chain combines TRBV29-1 with TRBJ2-3, with D tentatively TRBD1 or TRBD2 (6 bases each). This CDR3 region has 16 residues. V was trimmed by 7 bases and J by 1 base, leaving 21 bases between them. In germline, CDR1 is SQVTM, CDR2 ANQGSEA. The CDR3 region is CSATGGSGRGTDTQYF. CDR3 DNA sequence: TGCAGCGCTACCGGGGGCTCTGGCAGAGGCACAGATACGCAGTATTTT.

The J gene is TRBJ1-1, the V gene TRBV5-4; D gene unclear. V lost 4 bases to trimming and J lost 5 bases, with 15 bases between them. Germline V lookup: CDR1 SGHNT, CDR2 YYREEE (reference sequence). CDR3 length: 14 amino acids. The CDR3 loop reads CASSAQRERTEAFF. CDR3 bases: TGTGCCAGCAGCGCACAGCGGGAAAGGACTGAAGCTTTCTTT.

The chain is built from TRBV5-4 and TRBJ2-1, with TRBD2 identical over 8 bases. The germline CDR1 and CDR2 sequences are SGHNT and YYREEE (reference sequence). The CDR3 is 15 residues long. Germline trimming cut 3 bases from V and 6 bases from J; bases unmatched to any gene: 8. The CDR3 reads CASSWGGGRLNEQFF. CDR3 sequence (DNA): TGTGCCAGCAGCTGGGGCGGCGGGAGGCTCAATGAGCAGTTCTTC. Based on the CDR3 plus reference TRBV5-4 and TRBJ2-1, the full variable domain is ETGVTQSPTHLIKTRGQQVTLRCSSQSGHNTVSWYQQALGQGPQFIFQYYREEENGRGNFPPRFSGLQFPNYSSELNVNALELDDSALYLCASSWGGGRLNEQFFGPGTRLTVL.

The chain links TRBV11-2 to TRBJ2-1, with D tentatively TRBD1 (5 bases). CDR1 and CDR2 from the germline V gene are SGHAT and FQNNGV. V lost 2 bases to trimming and J lost 7 bases, with 15 bases between them. CDR3 length: 15 amino acids. CDR3 DNA sequence: TGTGCCAGCAGCTTATCGCAGGGTAGTTTAAATGAGCAGTTCTTC. Its protein product is CASSLSQGSLNEQFF.

This clone was seen a few times. Distinct nucleotide sequences in the sample also encode this CDR3. The rearrangement joins TRBV20-1 to TRBJ2-7, with a tentative D call TRBD2 (5 bases). This CDR3 has 11 amino acids. Germline V gives CDR1 DFQATT, CDR2 SNEGSKA (reference sequence). Trimming took 6 bases from V and 3 from J, leaving 9 bases between them. This CDR3 is CSAREYYEQYF. DNA for the CDR3: TGCAGTGCCCGGGAATACTACGAGCAGTACTTC.

This clone was seen a handful of times. V usage is TRBV7-3 and J usage is TRBJ1-2; a weak D match, TRBD1 (6 bases). This CDR3 has 15 amino acids. The ends were cut back, 1 base at V and 0 bases at J, with 9 bases in the middle. Per germline, CDR1 SGHTA and CDR2 FQGTGA. The CDR3: CASSLRAGANYGYTF. CDR3 nucleotides: TGTGCCAGCAGCTTAAGAGCAGGGGCTAACTATGGCTACACCTTC.

The table lists this clone with a few counts. The chain employs TRBV5-1 and TRBJ2-7; 7 nucleotides align to TRBD1. The CDR3 consists of 14 residues. J gave up 3 bases and V 4 bases, and 7 bases lay outside the gene matches. CDR1 is SGHRS, CDR2 YFSETQ, per germline. CDR3 DNA: TGCGCCAGCAGCCCTCGGGACAGCGGCTACGAGCAGTACTTC. It codes for CASSPRDSGYEQYF.

In this sample, this clone turned up a few times. The same CDR3 arises from other DNA sequences in this sample as well. The V call is TRBV30, the J call TRBJ2-1; D is possibly TRBD1 (6 bases). V gave up 4 bases and J gave up 6 bases, with 7 bases separating them. Germline CDR1 GTSNPN, CDR2 SVGIG (reference sequence). CDR3 length: 11 amino acids. CDR3 DNA sequence: TGTGCCTGGAACAGGGTCAATGAGCAGTTCTTC. Translating it yields CAWNRVNEQFF.

This clone was detected a few times. V gene TRBV18 combines with J gene TRBJ2-1; D is ambiguous. V lost 6 bases and J 0 bases, leaving 12 bases between the germline ends. The CDR3 sequence is 15 residues long. CDR1 and CDR2 from the germline V gene are KGHSH and LQKENI. The CDR3 DNA reads TGTGCCAGCTCGGCTCCCTCCGGCTCCTACAATGAGCAGTTCTTC. This sequence encodes CASSAPSGSYNEQFF.